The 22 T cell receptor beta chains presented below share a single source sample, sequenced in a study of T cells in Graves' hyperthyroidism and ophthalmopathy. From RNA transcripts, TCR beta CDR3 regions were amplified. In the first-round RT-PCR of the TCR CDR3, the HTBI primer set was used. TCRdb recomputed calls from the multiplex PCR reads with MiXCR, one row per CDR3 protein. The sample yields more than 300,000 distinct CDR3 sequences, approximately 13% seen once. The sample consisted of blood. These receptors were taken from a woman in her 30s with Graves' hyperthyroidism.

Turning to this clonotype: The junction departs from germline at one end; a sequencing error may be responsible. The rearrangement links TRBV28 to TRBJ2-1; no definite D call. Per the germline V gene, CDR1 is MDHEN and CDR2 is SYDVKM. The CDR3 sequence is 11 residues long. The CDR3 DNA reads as TGTGCCAGCACCGGCGCCAATGAGCAATTCTTC. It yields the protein CASTGANEQFF. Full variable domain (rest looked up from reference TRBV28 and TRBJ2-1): DVKVTQSSRYLVKRTGEKVFLECVQDMDHENMFWYRQDPGLGLRLIYFSYDVKMKEKGDIPEGYSVSREKKERFSLILESASTNQTSMYLCASTGANEQFFGPGTRLTVL.

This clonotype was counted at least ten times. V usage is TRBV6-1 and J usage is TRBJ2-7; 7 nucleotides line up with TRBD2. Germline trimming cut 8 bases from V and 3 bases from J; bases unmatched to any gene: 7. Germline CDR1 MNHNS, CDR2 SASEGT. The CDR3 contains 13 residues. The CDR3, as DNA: TGTGCCAGCGGAACGGCTAGCGGCTACGAGCAGTACTTC. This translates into CASGTASGYEQYF.

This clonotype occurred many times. The CDR3 nucleotides read TGTGCCAGCAGTTCTCTTCAAACTAGCTATGGCTACACCTTC. Its protein is CASSSLQTSYGYTF. This chain joins TRBV6-1 and TRBJ1-2, with unresolved D. V was trimmed by 5 bases and J by 4 bases, leaving 14 bases between them. The CDR3 loop spans 14 amino acids. Looked up from germline, CDR1 is MNHNS and CDR2 is SASEGT.

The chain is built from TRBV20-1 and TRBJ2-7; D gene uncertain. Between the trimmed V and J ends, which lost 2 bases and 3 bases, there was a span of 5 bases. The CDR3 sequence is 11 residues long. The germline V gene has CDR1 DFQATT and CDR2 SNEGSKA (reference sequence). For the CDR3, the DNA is TGCAGTGCTAGATCTTTCTACGAGCAGTACTTC. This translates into CSARSFYEQYF.

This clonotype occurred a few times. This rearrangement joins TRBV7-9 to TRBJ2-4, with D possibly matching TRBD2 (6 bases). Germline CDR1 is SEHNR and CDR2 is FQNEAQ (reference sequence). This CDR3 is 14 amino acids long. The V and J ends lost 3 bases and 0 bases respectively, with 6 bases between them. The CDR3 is CASSLEGAKNIQYF. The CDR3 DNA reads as TGTGCCAGCAGCTTGGAGGGAGCCAAAAACATTCAGTACTTC. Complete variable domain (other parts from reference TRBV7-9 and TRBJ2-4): DTGVSQNPRHKITKRGQNVTFRCDPISEHNRLYWYRQTLGQGPEFLTYFQNEAQLEKSRLLSDRFSAERPKGSFSTLEIQRTEQGDSAMYLCASSLEGAKNIQYFGAGTRLSVL.

The CDR3: CAISESPGLDNTGELFF. The CDR3 DNA reads as TGTGCCATCAGTGAGTCCCCGGGACTCGACAACACCGGGGAGCTGTTTTTT. The V call is TRBV10-3, the J call TRBJ2-2, with a weak D call TRBD2 (6 bases). Trimming cost V 0 bases and J 2 bases, with 13 bases left between them. Germline values: CDR1 ENHRY, CDR2 SYGVKD. The CDR3 consists of 17 residues.

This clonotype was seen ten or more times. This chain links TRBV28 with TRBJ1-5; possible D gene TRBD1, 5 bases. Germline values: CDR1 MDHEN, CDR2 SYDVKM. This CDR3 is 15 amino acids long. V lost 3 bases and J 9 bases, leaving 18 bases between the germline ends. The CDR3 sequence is CASSFGTSRRLPQHF. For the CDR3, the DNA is TGTGCCAGCAGTTTCGGGACTTCCCGGCGACTGCCCCAGCATTTT.

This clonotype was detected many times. The CDR3 nucleotides are TGTGCCAGCAGCTTGTTAGGGGAAGATACGCAGTATTTT. This encodes CASSLLGEDTQYF. The chain couples TRBV11-2 to TRBJ2-3; perhaps TRBD1 as D (5 bases). Germline V lookup: CDR1 SGHAT, CDR2 FQNNGV. The CDR3 extends over 13 amino acids. V gave up 3 bases and J gave up 5 bases, with 9 bases separating them.

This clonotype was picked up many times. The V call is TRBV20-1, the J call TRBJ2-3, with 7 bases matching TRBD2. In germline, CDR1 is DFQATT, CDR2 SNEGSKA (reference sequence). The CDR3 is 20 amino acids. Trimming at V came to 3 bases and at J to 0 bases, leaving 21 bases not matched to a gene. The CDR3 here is CSASPGGPSFKGASTDTQYF. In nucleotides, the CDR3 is TGCAGTGCTAGTCCGGGGGGACCGAGCTTTAAGGGAGCCAGCACAGATACGCAGTATTTT.

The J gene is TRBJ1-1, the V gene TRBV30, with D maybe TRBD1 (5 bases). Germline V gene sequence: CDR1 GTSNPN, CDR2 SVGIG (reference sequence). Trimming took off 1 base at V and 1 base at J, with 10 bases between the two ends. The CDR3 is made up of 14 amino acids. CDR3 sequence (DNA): TGTGCCTGGAGTGGTAGAGGGACGAACACTGAAGCTTTCTTT. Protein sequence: CAWSGRGTNTEAFF.

CDR3 amino acids: CASSQTGTRATQETQYF. CDR3 nucleotide sequence: TGTGCCAGCAGCCAAACTGGGACTAGGGCAACACAAGAGACCCAGTACTTC. V is TRBV3-1 and J is TRBJ2-5, with 8 bases lining up with TRBD2. V gave up 2 bases and J gave up 2 bases; unmatched junction bases: 10. This CDR3 region has 17 residues. Germline CDR1 reads LGHDT; CDR2 reads YNNKEL (reference sequence).

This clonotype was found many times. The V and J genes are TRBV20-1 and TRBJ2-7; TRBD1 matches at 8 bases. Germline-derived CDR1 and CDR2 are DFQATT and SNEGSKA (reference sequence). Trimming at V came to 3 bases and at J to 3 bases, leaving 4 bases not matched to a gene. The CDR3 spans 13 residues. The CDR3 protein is CSASRDRIYEQYF. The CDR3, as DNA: TGCAGTGCTAGTCGGGACAGGATCTACGAGCAGTACTTC.

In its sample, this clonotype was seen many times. This CDR3 is CASSGVVKEKLFF. The DNA of the CDR3 is TGTGCCAGCAGCGGGGTAGTGAAGGAAAAACTGTTTTTT. The rearrangement links TRBV11-2 to TRBJ1-4, with D unclear. CDR3 size: 13 residues. Germline CDR1 SGHAT, CDR2 FQNNGV. V gave up 5 bases and J gave up 8 bases, with 12 bases separating them.

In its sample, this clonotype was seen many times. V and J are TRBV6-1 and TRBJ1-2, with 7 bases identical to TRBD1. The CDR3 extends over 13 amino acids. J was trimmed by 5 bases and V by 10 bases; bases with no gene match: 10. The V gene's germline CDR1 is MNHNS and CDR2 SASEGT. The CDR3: CATTGQVRYGYTF. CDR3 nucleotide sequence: TGTGCCACCACCGGACAGGTTCGGTATGGCTACACCTTC.

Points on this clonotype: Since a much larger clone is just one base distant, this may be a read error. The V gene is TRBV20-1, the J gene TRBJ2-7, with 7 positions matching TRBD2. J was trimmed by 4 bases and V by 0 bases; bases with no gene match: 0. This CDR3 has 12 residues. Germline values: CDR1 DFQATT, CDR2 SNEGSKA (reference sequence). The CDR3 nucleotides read TGCAGTGCTAGAGAAGCGGGGTACGAGCAGTACTTC. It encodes CSAREAGYEQYF.

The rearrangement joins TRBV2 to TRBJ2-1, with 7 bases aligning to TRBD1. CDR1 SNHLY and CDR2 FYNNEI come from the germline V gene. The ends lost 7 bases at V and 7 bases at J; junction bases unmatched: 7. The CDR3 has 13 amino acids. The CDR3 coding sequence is TGTGCCAGCACAGGGGGAGTGCTTAATGAGCAGTTCTTC. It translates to CASTGGVLNEQFF.

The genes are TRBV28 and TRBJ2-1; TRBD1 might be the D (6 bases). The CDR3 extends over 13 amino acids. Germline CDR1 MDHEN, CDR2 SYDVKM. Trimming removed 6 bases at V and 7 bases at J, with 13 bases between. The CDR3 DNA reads TGTGCCAGCAGCGGCAGGGGATCAAATGAGCAGTTCTTC. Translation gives CASSGRGSNEQFF.

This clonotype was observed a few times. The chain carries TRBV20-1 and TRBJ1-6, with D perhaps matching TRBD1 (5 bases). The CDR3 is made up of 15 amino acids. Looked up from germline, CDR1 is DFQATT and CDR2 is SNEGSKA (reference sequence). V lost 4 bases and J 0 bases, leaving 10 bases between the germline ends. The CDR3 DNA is TGCAGTGCTATACACAGGAGCTCCTATAATTCACCCCTCCACTTT. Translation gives CSAIHRSSYNSPLHF.

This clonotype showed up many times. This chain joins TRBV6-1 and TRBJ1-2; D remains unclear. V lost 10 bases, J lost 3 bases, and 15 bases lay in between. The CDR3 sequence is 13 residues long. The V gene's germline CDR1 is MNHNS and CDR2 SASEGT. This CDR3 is CATRSKADYGYTF. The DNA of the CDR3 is TGTGCCACCCGATCCAAGGCGGACTATGGCTACACCTTC.

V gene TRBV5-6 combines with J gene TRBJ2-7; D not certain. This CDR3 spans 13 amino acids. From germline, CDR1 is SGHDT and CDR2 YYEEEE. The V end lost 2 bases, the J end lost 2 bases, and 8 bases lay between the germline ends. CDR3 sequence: CASSLLVTYEQYF. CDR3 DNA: TGTGCCAGCAGCTTATTGGTTACCTACGAGCAGTACTTC.

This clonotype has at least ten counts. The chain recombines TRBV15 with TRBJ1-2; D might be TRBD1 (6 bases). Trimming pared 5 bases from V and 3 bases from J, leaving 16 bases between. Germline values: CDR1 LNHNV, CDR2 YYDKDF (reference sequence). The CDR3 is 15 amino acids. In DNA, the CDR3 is TGTGCCACCAGCGGCCGGAGACAGGCCGACTATGGCTACACCTTC. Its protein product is CATSGRRQADYGYTF. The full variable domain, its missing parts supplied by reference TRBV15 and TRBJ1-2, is DAMVIQNPRYQVTQFGKPVTLSCSQTLNHNVMYWYQQKSSQAPKLLFHYYDKDFNNEADTPDNFQSRRPNTSFCFLDIRSPGLGDTAMYLCATSGRRQADYGYTFGSGTRLTVV.

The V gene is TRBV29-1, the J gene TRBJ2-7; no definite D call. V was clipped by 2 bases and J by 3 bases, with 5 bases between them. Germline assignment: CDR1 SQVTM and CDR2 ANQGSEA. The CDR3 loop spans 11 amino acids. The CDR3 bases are TGCAGCGTTGAATACGGCTACGAGCAGTACTTC. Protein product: CSVEYGYEQYF.